The clone carrying this T cell receptor (beta chain) appeared once. This specimen belongs to a study of blood T cells in healthy people across ages. With a J-beta primer mix and a sample-barcoded 5' primer, a second PCR ran about 7 to 12 cycles. Carrying 12 random nucleotides, a template-switch adaptor labeled each individual cDNA molecule. TCRdb reprocessed the 5' RACE reads with MiXCR, giving one entry per CDR3 protein. Altogether around 1,000,000 distinct CDR3 sequences are present, approximately 25% being singletons, with the ten largest covering 0.65% to 0.95%. Trimming removed 4 bases at V and 4 bases at J, with 13 bases between. Looked up from germline, CDR1 is SNHLY and CDR2 is FYNNEI. The CDR3 consists of 14 residues. These data are also associated with another study on T cells of mothers and their children.

The chain joins TRBV2 to TRBJ2-5; the D gene is possibly TRBD2 (5 bases). The specimen sequenced was blood. This sequence was found in a girl aged 2-10 years in good health. CDR3 in amino acids: CASSVRPGGETQYF. In nucleotides, the CDR3 is TGTGCCAGCAGTGTTCGGCCAGGAGGAGAGACCCAGTACTTC.